The entry below describes one TCR beta chain. The sample comes from a study of CD8+ T cells in alopecia areata. Between the trimmed V and J ends, which lost 5 bases and 3 bases, there was a span of 15 bases. CDR1 SGHTA and CDR2 FQGNSA come from the germline V gene. CDR3 length equals 15 residues. Sequencing used cDNA as its template, made by extracting RNA and reverse transcribing it. Measured with immunoSEQ multiplex PCR; TCRdb has only the in-frame clones, and not every one. The sample gives about 130,000 clones, 58% of which show up once; 4.5% is in the top ten. This TCR was recovered from a human donor with alopecia areata. V usage is TRBV7-2 and J usage is TRBJ2-3; D perhaps matches TRBD2 (5 bases). The sequenced sample was CD4+ T cells sorted from blood, obtained at week 0. DNA of the CDR3: TGTGCCAGCAGCCCGGGTGTAGCGAGGACAGATACGCAGTATTTT. Amino acids: CASSPGVARTDTQYF.